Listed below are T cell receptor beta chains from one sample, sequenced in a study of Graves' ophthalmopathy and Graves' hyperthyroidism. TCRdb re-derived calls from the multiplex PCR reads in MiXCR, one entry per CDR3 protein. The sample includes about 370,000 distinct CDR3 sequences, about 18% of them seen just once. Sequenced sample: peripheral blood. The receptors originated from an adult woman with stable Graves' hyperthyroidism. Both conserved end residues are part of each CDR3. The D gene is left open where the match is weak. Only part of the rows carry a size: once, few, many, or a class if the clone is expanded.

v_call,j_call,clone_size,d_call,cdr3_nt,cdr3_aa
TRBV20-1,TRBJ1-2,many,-,TGCAGTGCTACGGGGTACTATGGCTACACCTTC,CSATGYYGYTF
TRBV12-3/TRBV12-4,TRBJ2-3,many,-,TGTGCCAGCAGTTTATACGATACGCAGTATTTT,CASSLYDTQYF
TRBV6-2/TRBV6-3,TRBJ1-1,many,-,TGTGCCAGCAGTTACATGGGGGGCGACGGCACTGAAGCTTTCTTT,CASSYMGGDGTEAFF
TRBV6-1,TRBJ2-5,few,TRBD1,TGTGCCAGCAGTGGGACAGGGTTGAAGGAGACCCAGTACTTC,CASSGTGLKETQYF
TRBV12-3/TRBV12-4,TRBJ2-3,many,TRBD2,TGTGCCAGCAGTGTGGGTCCGGGACTAGCGCTGTATTTT,CASSVGPGLALYF
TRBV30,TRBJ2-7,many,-,TGTGCCTGGACTCCACCTCCGCCCTCCGAGCAGTACTTC,CAWTPPPPSEQYF
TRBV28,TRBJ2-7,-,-,TGTGCCAGCAGGTTAAGGTTCTTCCTGATGTTTTACGATCAGTACTTC,CASRLRFFLMFYDQYF
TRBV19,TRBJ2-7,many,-,TGTGCCAGTAGTCTTACCGGGGCCTTCTCCTACGAGCAGTACTTC,CASSLTGAFSYEQYF
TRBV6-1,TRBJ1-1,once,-,TGTGCCAGCTCCAACCTCAGAGCTCCCCCGAAGGCTGAAGCTTTCTTT,CASSNLRAPPKAEAFF
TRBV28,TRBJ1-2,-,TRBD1,TGTGCCAGCAGTTTATTGGGAACAGGGGGATCTAACTATGGCTACACCTTC,CASSLLGTGGSNYGYTF